These T cell receptor beta chains were read from a single sample in a study of T-cell reconstitution after alpha-beta-depleted transplantation in children. TCRdb passed the PCR reads through MiXCR, listing each CDR3 protein once. The sample includes around 600,000 distinct CDR3 sequences, under 25% of them seen just once. Sequencing used PBMCs, mostly from graft donor cells, obtained 360 days after TCRalphabeta/CD19-depleted stem cell transplant. These receptors were obtained from a boy younger than two who had a stem cell transplant for acute myeloid leukemia, so the T cells may come from the graft donor. Both conserved end residues are trimmed from each CDR3. The D gene is left open where the match is weak.

v_gene	d_gene	CDR3aa
TRBV20-1	NA	SARQGSYGYT
TRBV5-1	TRBD1	ASSLMGTGTHEQY
TRBV18	NA	ASSYAGVVRQSYGYT
TRBV6-1	NA	ASSGWALGTEAF
TRBV4-3	NA	ASSQGDRNTGELF
TRBV7-2	TRBD2	ASSRMRTSDETQY
TRBV4-3	NA	ASSFRGTATTDTQY
TRBV20-1	NA	SATPNGGRYEQY
TRBV21-1	NA	AAKGQGLTSNNQPQH
TRBV4-3	NA	ASSQTSGVYYGYT